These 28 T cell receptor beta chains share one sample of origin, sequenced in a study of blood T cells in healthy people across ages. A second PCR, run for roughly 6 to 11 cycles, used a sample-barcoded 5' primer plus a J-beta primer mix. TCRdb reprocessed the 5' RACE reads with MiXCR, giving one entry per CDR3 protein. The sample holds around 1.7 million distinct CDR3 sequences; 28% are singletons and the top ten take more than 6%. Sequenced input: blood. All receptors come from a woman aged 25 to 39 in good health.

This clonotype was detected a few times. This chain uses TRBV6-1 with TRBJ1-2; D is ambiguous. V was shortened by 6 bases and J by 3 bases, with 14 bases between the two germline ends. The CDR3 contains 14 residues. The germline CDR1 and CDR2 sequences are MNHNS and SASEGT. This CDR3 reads CASRPANLDYGYTF. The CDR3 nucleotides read TGTGCCAGCAGGCCGGCGAACTTAGACTATGGCTACACCTTC.

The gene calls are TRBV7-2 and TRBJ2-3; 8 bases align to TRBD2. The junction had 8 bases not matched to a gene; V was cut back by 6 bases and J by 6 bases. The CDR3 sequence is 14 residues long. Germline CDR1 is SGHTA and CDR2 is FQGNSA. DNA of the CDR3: TGTGCCAGCAGTTCACTAGCGGAGGGGGATACGCAGTATTTT. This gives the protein CASSSLAEGDTQYF. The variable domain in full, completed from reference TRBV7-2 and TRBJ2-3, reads GAGVSQSPSNKVTEKGKDVELRCDPISGHTALYWYRQSLGQGLEFLIYFQGNSAPDKSGLPSDRFSAERTGGSVSTLTIQRTQQEDSAVYLCASSSLAEGDTQYFGPGTRLTVL.

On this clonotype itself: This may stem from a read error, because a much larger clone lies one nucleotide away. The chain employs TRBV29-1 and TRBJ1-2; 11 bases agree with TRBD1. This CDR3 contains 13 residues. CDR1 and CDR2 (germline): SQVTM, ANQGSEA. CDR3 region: CSARTGGGYGYIF. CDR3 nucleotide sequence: TGCAGCGCACGGACAGGGGGCGGGTATGGCTACATCTTC.

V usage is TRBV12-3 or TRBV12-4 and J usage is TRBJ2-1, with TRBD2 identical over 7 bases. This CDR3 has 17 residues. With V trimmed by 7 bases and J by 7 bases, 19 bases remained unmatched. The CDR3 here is CASTFGAPGLSQNEQFF. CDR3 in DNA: TGTGCCAGCACCTTTGGGGCACCGGGACTAAGTCAGAATGAGCAGTTCTTC.

CDR3 sequence: CASRLAANTGELFF. CDR3 in DNA: TGTGCCAGCAGACTAGCGGCCAACACCGGGGAGCTGTTTTTT. The chain links TRBV2 to TRBJ2-2; TRBD2 aligns across 8 bases. With V trimmed by 6 bases and J by 2 bases, 2 bases remained unmatched. In germline, CDR1 is SNHLY, CDR2 FYNNEI. CDR3 length equals 14 residues.

The CDR3 nucleotides are TGCAGGGCCCGACAGCGGGACAGCTCCTACAATGAGCAGTTCTTC. Translating it yields CRARQRDSSYNEQFF. V gene TRBV20-1 combines with J gene TRBJ2-1; D is possibly TRBD1 or TRBD2 (7 bases each). The CDR3 consists of 15 residues. In germline, CDR1 is DFQATT, CDR2 SNEGSKA (reference sequence).

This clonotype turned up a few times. The CDR3 DNA is TGCGCCAGCAGCCAAGGGACCCGACTAGGAGGATTCTTAGGGGCCAACGTCCTGACTTTC. Its protein is CASSQGTRLGGFLGANVLTF. J is TRBJ2-6 and V is TRBV4-3; tentatively, D is TRBD2 (6 bases). Germline lookup yields CDR1 LGHNA and CDR2 YSLEER. This CDR3 is 20 amino acids long. V gave up 1 base and J gave up 4 bases, with 23 bases separating them.

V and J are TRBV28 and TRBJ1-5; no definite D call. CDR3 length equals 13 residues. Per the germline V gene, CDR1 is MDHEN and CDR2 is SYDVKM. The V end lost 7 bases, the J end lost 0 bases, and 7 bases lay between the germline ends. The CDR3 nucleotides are TGTGCCAGCAAACGGTTTAGCAATCAGCCCCAGCATTTT. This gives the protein CASKRFSNQPQHF.

The chain's CDR3 is CASSQGPGADYGYTF. CDR3 bases: TGTGCCAGCAGCCAGGGGCCGGGGGCGGACTATGGCTACACCTTC. V gene TRBV7-3 combines with J gene TRBJ1-2; maybe TRBD1 (6 bases). The germline V gene encodes CDR1 SGHTA and CDR2 FQGTGA. V dropped 5 bases and J dropped 3 bases, with 16 bases sitting between them. The CDR3 is 15 amino acids.

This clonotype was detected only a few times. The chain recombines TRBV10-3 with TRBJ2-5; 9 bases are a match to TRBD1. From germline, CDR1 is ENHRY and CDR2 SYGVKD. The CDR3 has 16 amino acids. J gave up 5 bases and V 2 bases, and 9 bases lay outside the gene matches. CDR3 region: CAISEPGQGSGETQYF. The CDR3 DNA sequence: TGTGCCATCAGTGAGCCCGGACAGGGGAGTGGTGAGACCCAGTACTTC.

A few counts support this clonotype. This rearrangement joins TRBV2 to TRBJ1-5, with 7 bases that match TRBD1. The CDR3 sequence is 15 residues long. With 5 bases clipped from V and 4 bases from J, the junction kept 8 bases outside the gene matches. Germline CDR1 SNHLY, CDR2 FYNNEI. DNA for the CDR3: TGTGCCAGCAGTCCGAACAGGGGACCGAATCAGCCCCAGCATTTT. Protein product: CASSPNRGPNQPQHF.

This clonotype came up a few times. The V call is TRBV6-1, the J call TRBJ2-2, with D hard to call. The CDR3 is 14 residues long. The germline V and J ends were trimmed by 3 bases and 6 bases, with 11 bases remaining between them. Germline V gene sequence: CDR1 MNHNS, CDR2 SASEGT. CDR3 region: CASSDRVFAGELFF. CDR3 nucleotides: TGTGCCAGCAGTGACCGGGTATTCGCCGGGGAGCTGTTTTTT.

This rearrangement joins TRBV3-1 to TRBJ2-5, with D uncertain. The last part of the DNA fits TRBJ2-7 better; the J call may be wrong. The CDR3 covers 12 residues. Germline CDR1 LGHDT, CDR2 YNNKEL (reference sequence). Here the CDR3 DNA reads TGTGCCAGCAGCCCAAGATACGACGAGCAGTACTTC. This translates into CASSPRYDEQYF.

CDR3 in amino acids: CASSLTYLNTEAFF. The CDR3 nucleotides are TGTGCCAGCAGTTTAACTTACCTGAACACTGAAGCTTTCTTT. The gene calls are TRBV12-3 or TRBV12-4 and TRBJ1-1, with D unresolved. The CDR3 totals 14 residues. V was clipped by 2 bases and J by 0 bases, with 7 bases between them.

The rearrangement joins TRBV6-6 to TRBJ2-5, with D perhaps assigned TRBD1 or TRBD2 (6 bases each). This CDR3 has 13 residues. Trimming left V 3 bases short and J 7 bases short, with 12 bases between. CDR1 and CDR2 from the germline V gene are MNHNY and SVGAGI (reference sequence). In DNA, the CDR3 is TGTGCCAGCAGTTATGCAGGGGAGGTGACCCAGTACTTC. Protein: CASSYAGEVTQYF.

The CDR3 is CASSNSGGPNEQFF. The CDR3 region has the DNA TGTGCCAGCAGCAACAGCGGGGGGCCCAATGAGCAGTTCTTC. The chain carries TRBV7-9 and TRBJ2-1; 9 nucleotides line up with TRBD2. The V and J ends lost 5 bases and 6 bases, in that order; junction bases with no gene match: 5. This CDR3 is built from 14 residues. Germline V gene lookup returns CDR1 SEHNR and CDR2 FQNEAQ (reference sequence).

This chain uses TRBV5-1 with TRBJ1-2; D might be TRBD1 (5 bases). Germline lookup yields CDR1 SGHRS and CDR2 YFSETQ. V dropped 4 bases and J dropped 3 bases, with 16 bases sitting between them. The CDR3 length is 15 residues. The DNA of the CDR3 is TGCGCCAGCAGCATAACCCCGCAGGGAGACTATGGCTACACCTTC. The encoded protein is CASSITPQGDYGYTF.

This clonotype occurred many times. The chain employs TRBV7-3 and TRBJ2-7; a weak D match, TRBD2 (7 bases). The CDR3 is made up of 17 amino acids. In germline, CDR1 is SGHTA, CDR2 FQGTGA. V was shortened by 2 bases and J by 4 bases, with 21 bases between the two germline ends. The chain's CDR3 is CASSLGPPGGGSYEQYF. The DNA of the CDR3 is TGTGCCAGCAGCTTAGGGCCCCCGGGCGGGGGCTCTTACGAGCAGTACTTC.

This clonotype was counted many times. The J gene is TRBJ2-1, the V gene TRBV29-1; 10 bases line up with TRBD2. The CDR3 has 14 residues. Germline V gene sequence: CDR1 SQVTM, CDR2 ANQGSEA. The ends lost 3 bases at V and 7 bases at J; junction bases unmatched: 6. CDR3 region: CSVDGLAGANEQFF. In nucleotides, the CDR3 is TGCAGCGTTGACGGCCTAGCGGGAGCGAATGAGCAGTTCTTC.

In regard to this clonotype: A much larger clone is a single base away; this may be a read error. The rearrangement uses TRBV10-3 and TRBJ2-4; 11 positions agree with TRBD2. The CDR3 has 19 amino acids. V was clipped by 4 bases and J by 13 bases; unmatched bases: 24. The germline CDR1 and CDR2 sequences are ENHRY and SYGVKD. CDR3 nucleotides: TGTGCCATCAGTGTTTTCGGGCTAGCGGGAGGTCAAGTTAGGCATGAGCAGTACTTC. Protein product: CAISVFGLAGGQVRHEQYF.

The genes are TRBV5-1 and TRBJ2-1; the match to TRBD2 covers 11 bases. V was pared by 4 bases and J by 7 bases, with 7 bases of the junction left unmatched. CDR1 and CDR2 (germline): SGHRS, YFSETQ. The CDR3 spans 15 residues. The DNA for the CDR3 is TGCGCCAGCAGCACACTAGCGGGAGTGGGGAATGAGCAGTTCTTC. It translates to CASSTLAGVGNEQFF.

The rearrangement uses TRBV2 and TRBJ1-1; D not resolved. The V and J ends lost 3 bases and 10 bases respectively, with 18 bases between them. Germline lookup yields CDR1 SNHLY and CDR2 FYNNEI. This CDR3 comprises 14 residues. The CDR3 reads CASSDESRRAGAFF. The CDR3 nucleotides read TGTGCCAGCAGTGACGAGTCAAGGAGGGCGGGAGCTTTCTTT.

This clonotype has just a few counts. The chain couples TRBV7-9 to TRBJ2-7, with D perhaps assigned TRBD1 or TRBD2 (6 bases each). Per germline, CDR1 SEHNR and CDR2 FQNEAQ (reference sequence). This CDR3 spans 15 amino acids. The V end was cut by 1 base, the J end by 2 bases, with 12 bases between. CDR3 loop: CASSLGRGLAYEQYF. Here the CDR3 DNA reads TGTGCCAGCAGCTTAGGCCGGGGGCTTGCCTACGAGCAGTACTTC.

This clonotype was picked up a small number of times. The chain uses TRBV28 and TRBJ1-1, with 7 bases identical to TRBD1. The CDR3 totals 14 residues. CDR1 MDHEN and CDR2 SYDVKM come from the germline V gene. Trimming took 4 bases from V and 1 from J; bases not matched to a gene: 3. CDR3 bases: TGTGCCAGCAGTTCCAACAGGGGGAACACTGAAGCTTTCTTT. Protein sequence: CASSSNRGNTEAFF.

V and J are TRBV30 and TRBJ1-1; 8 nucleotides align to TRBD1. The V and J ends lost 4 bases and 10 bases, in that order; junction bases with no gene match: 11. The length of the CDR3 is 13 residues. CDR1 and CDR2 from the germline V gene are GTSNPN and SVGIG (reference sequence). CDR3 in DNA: TGTGCCTGGAAGACAGGGGCGGTGGTCGGAGCTTTCTTT. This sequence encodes CAWKTGAVVGAFF.

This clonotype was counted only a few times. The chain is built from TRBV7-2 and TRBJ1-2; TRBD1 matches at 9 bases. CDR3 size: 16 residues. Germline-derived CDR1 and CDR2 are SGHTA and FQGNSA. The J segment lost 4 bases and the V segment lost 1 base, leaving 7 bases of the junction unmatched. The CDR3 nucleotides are TGTGCCAGCAGCTTAGGGACAGGGGCGGGACGCTATGGCTACACCTTC. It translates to CASSLGTGAGRYGYTF.

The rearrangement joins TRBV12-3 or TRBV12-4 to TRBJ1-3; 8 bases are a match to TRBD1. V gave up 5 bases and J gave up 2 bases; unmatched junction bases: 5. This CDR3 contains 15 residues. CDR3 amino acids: CASSPRTGTGNTIYF. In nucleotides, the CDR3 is TGTGCCAGCAGTCCGCGGACAGGGACTGGAAACACCATATATTTT.

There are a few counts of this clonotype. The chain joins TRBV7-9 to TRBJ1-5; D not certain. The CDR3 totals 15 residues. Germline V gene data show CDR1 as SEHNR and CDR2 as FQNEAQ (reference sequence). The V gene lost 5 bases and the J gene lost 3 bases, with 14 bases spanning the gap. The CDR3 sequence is CASSRVGKNNQPQHF. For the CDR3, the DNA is TGTGCCAGCAGCCGGGTCGGGAAAAACAATCAGCCCCAGCATTTT.